This entry lists 8 T cell receptor beta chains sequenced from one sample in a study of cytomegalovirus exposure and HLA in healthy donors (dated by TCRdb to 2015 to 2018). Preparation of the library involved the immunoSEQ multiplex PCR assay. For the multiplex PCR, a mixture combining 60 forward primers for TCR Vbeta segments and 13 reverse primers for TCR Jbeta segments was used. Entries here come from immuneACCESS through TCRdb and include only in-frame sequences with V and J called. Some clones fail to appear in such tables; in the studies checked, an unresolved V gene covers under half of the shortfall, and the cause of the remainder is unknown. The sample has some 130,000 clones on record, roughly 78% of them singletons. In total, the top ten clones hold about 6.8% of the sample. The sample taken for sequencing was PBMCs. The source of these receptors is a middle-aged man in good health and CMV-seropositive.

V usage is TRBV7-8 and J usage is TRBJ2-2; 9 nucleotides align to TRBD1. The CDR3 runs to 16 residues. J lost 5 bases, V lost 3 bases, and 7 bases had no gene match. Germline lookup yields CDR1 SGHVS and CDR2 FQNEAQ. In DNA form, the CDR3 reads TGTGCCAGCAGCTTTTCTACAGGGGGCGAAACCGGGGAGCTGTTTTTT. Its translation is CASSFSTGGETGELFF.

This chain uses TRBV5-6 with TRBJ2-5; D not certain. Trimming pared 2 bases from V and 0 bases from J, leaving 11 bases between. Germline V CDR1 and CDR2: SGHDT, YYEEEE. The CDR3 length is 15 residues. CDR3 region: CASSFSGSYQETQYF. DNA for the CDR3: TGTGCCAGCAGCTTCTCCGGTTCGTACCAAGAGACCCAGTACTTC. Using reference TRBV5-6 and TRBJ2-5 for the parts outside the CDR3, the full variable domain is DAGVTQSPTHLIKTRGQQVTLRCSPKSGHDTVSWYQQALGQGPQFIFQYYEEEERQRGNFPDRFSGHQFPNYSSELNVNALLLGDSALYLCASSFSGSYQETQYFGPGTRLLVL.

The chain combines TRBV6-4 with TRBJ1-1; possible D gene TRBD1, 5 bases. Trimming took 6 bases from V and 0 from J, leaving 8 bases between them. CDR1 MRHNA and CDR2 SNTAGT come from the germline V gene. The CDR3 length is 13 residues. The chain's CDR3 is CASSETVNTEAFF. CDR3 DNA: TGTGCCAGCAGCGAGACAGTGAACACTGAAGCTTTCTTT.

This chain joins TRBV2 and TRBJ1-2, with no clear D. The germline V gene has CDR1 SNHLY and CDR2 FYNNEI. This CDR3 has 15 amino acids. V was cut by 7 bases and J by 0 bases, with 15 bases left in between. DNA of the CDR3: TGTGCCAGCACTATAACCCCCGCCCCTAACTATGGCTACACCTTC. Translated: CASTITPAPNYGYTF.

The chain combines TRBV11-2 with TRBJ1-6; TRBD1 is a possible D gene (5 bases). Germline V gene lookup returns CDR1 SGHAT and CDR2 FQNNGV. The CDR3 loop spans 17 amino acids. The V gene lost 1 base and the J gene lost 5 bases, with 15 bases spanning the gap. The chain's CDR3 is CASSLVGGRSHNSPLHF. The CDR3 DNA is TGTGCCAGCAGCTTAGTGGGGGGGAGGTCCCATAATTCACCCCTCCACTTT.

This clone was seen only once. This sequence joins TRBV15 and TRBJ2-7; possibly TRBD2 for D (5 bases). The germline V gene has CDR1 LNHNV and CDR2 YYDKDF (reference sequence). The CDR3 extends over 16 amino acids. V dropped 0 bases and J dropped 6 bases, with 18 bases sitting between them. The CDR3 protein is CATSRDRSSGSGEQYF. The CDR3 DNA follows: TGTGCCACCAGCAGAGATCGTTCGTCGGGGAGCGGCGAGCAGTACTTC.

The CDR3 sequence: CASRPLIAGAVYNEQFF. In DNA, the CDR3 is TGTGCCAGCAGGCCGCTGATAGCGGGAGCGGTCTACAATGAGCAGTTCTTC. The V call is TRBV27, the J call TRBJ2-1, with 9 bases matching TRBD2. J was trimmed by 3 bases and V by 6 bases; bases with no gene match: 12. The V gene's germline CDR1 is MNHEY and CDR2 SMNVEV (reference sequence). This CDR3 region has 17 residues.

The chain recombines TRBV7-9 with TRBJ1-1; no clear D gene. The CDR3 covers 12 residues. CDR1 and CDR2 (germline): SEHNR, FQNEAQ (reference sequence). The V and J ends lost 3 bases and 5 bases respectively, with 7 bases between them. The CDR3 is CASSFSGTEAFF. In nucleotides, the CDR3 is TGTGCCAGCAGCTTCTCGGGAACTGAAGCTTTCTTT. Full variable domain (remainder filled in from reference TRBV7-9 and TRBJ1-1): DTGVSQNPRHKITKRGQNVTFRCDPISEHNRLYWYRQTLGQGPEFLTYFQNEAQLEKSRLLSDRFSAERPKGSFSTLEIQRTEQGDSAMYLCASSFSGTEAFFGQGTRLTVV.